A single TCR beta chain is shown here with its context. The data derive from a study of blood T cell repertoires in COVID-19. As for the study in general: Collection of acute and convalescent COVID-19 samples took place in the United States, Italy and Spain. T cells, B-cell-depleted T cells, or PBMCs supplied cDNA or gDNA.

Original analysis: Estimation of nucleated cell counts was performed using reference gene primer amplification. Measured with immunoSEQ multiplex PCR; TCRdb has only the in-frame clones, and not every one. Clonal size and the V and J genes are those of that table, whereas D and trimming came from the DNA. The data show some 210,000 clones, roughly 82% seen once. V lost 2 bases, J lost 1 base, and 5 bases stayed unmatched. The CDR3 has 18 residues. Germline-derived CDR1 and CDR2 are LNHDA and SQIVND (reference sequence). The sequence derives from a woman in her forties with acute or convalescent COVID-19. The rearrangement uses TRBV19 and TRBJ2-7, with 16 nucleotides matching TRBD2. The specimen sequenced was peripheral blood. The CDR3 DNA sequence: TGTGCCAGTAGTATAAGCGGGACTAGCGGGAGGGGATCCTACGAGCAGTACTTC. This encodes CASSISGTSGRGSYEQYF.